Below are 17 T cell receptor beta chains sequenced from a single sample in a study of T cell repertoires in cytomegalovirus infection. TCRdb called the reads again in MiXCR, with one record for every CDR3 protein. The data show about 450,000 distinct CDR3 sequences, approximately 30% seen once. Sequencing input: PBMCs. Source of these receptors: a human donor in good health (CMV status not recorded). Some clones in this sample may be carry-over from other donors' samples.

Regarding this clonotype: Possible read error: a much larger clone is one base away. In this CDR3 the conserved last residue, phenylalanine or tryptophan, is missing, so a read error is likely. This chain links TRBV7-2 with TRBJ1-4, with D possibly being TRBD1 (6 bases). The CDR3 loop spans 14 amino acids. V was clipped by 3 bases and J by 9 bases, with 14 bases between them. Looked up from germline, CDR1 is SGHTA and CDR2 is FQGNSA. Here the CDR3 DNA reads TGTGCCAGCAGCTTCTGGGGGCCAGAGCAAAAACTGTTTTTG. Its translation is CASSFWGPEQKLFL.

This clonotype was observed many times. The CDR3 DNA reads TGCGCCAGCAGCCGTGGGACTAGCGGGCTCCAAGAGACCCAGTACTTC. It codes for CASSRGTSGLQETQYF. The chain carries TRBV4-1 and TRBJ2-5; 12 bases fit TRBD2. The CDR3 covers 16 residues. With 4 bases clipped from V and 1 base from J, the junction kept 4 bases outside the gene matches. The germline V gene has CDR1 MGHRA and CDR2 YSYEKL.

V and J are TRBV12-3 or TRBV12-4 and TRBJ2-7; no reliable D call. The ends were cut back, 1 base at V and 9 bases at J, with 10 bases in the middle. CDR3 length: 12 amino acids. In DNA form, the CDR3 reads TGTGCCAGCAGTTTAGGTCCCGGCAGGCAGTACTTC. It encodes CASSLGPGRQYF.

The CDR3 nucleotides are TGTGCCAGTAGTCGCGGGGGGGGGGGCACTCAGCCCCAGCATTTT. Translated: CASSRGGGGTQPQHF. This chain links TRBV19 with TRBJ1-5, with D perhaps TRBD1 (6 bases). The CDR3 totals 15 residues. Trimming pared 5 bases from V and 6 bases from J, leaving 17 bases between. From germline, CDR1 is LNHDA and CDR2 SQIVND (reference sequence).

This clonotype was counted a few times. The V gene is TRBV4-2, the J gene TRBJ2-1; TRBD1 matches 7 bases. This CDR3 region has 13 residues. The germline V gene encodes CDR1 LGHNA and CDR2 YNFKEQ. Trimming took 2 bases from V and 5 from J; bases not matched to a gene: 0. In DNA, the CDR3 is TGTGCCAGCAGCCAAACAGGGGACAATGAGCAGTTCTTC. This sequence encodes CASSQTGDNEQFF.

The chain is built from TRBV27 and TRBJ2-1; D gene ambiguous. The germline V gene encodes CDR1 MNHEY and CDR2 SMNVEV (reference sequence). The CDR3 runs to 13 residues. Trimming shortened V by 3 bases and J by 5 bases, and 8 bases separated the two germline ends. The CDR3 loop is CASSFNWDNEQFF. CDR3 nucleotides: TGTGCCAGCAGTTTTAATTGGGACAATGAGCAGTTCTTC.

In its sample, this clonotype was seen a few times. The chain is built from TRBV7-3 and TRBJ2-1; TRBD2 agrees at 13 bases. CDR1 is SGHTA, CDR2 FQGTGA, per germline. CDR3 size: 18 residues. Unmatched junction bases numbered 7, after V lost 0 bases and J lost 5 bases. The CDR3: CASSLTPGLAGAHNEQFF. The CDR3 DNA reads as TGTGCCAGCAGCTTAACCCCTGGACTAGCGGGGGCCCACAATGAGCAGTTCTTC.

This clonotype was detected ten times or more. V gene TRBV7-6 combines with J gene TRBJ1-5, with D possibly being TRBD1 (5 bases). Deletions cut 0 bases from V and 2 bases from J, with 17 bases between. The germline V gene has CDR1 SGHVS and CDR2 FNYEAQ. The CDR3 extends over 18 amino acids. Here the CDR3 DNA reads TGTGCCAGCAGCTTAGCCCTCGGGGGTCTGATGGGCAATCAGCCCCAGCATTTT. This translates into CASSLALGGLMGNQPQHF.

Details on this clonotype: A much bigger clone sits one base away, suggesting this may be a read error. This chain joins TRBV7-2 and TRBJ1-5; D unresolved. Germline CDR1 reads SGHTA; CDR2 reads FQGNSA. The CDR3 has 14 amino acids. V was shortened by 4 bases and J by 4 bases, with 11 bases between the two germline ends. In DNA form, the CDR3 reads TGTGCCAGCAGCTACGTGGGCGGGAATCAGCCCCAGCATTTT. Translated, it gives CASSYVGGNQPQHF.

The rearrangement joins TRBV27 to TRBJ1-1, with TRBD1 matching over 9 bases. V dropped 6 bases and J dropped 4; count of bases not matched to a gene: 9. Germline CDR1 MNHEY, CDR2 SMNVEV (reference sequence). The CDR3 covers 15 residues. This chain's CDR3 is CASRPLGQGPTEAFF. In DNA, the CDR3 is TGTGCCAGCAGACCCCTGGGACAGGGACCCACTGAAGCTTTCTTT.

This clonotype has only a few counts. The chain couples TRBV7-6 to TRBJ2-3, with TRBD2 identical over 7 bases. The V gene's germline CDR1 is SGHVS and CDR2 FNYEAQ. The length of the CDR3 is 16 residues. The V segment lost 1 base and the J segment 2 bases; nucleotides outside the gene matches: 6. CDR3 residues: CASSLGSSGATDTQYF. CDR3 bases: TGTGCCAGCAGCTTAGGATCCAGCGGGGCCACAGATACGCAGTATTTT.

This chain joins TRBV12-3 or TRBV12-4 and TRBJ1-2; D remains unclear. V lost 0 bases to trimming and J lost 8 bases, with 13 bases between them. The CDR3 contains 14 residues. The CDR3 nucleotides read TGTGCCAGCAGTTTAGCAGGGAGAAGTTGGGGCTACACCTTC. Amino acids: CASSLAGRSWGYTF.

The chain is built from TRBV20-1 and TRBJ1-6, with unresolved D. Trimming took off 1 base at V and 5 bases at J, with 9 bases between the two ends. The CDR3 has 14 amino acids. Germline CDR1 reads DFQATT; CDR2 reads SNEGSKA (reference sequence). The CDR3 coding sequence is TGCAGTGCTAGAGGGCAGAAAAATAATTCACCCCTCCACTTT. It translates to CSARGQKNNSPLHF.

This clonotype was counted only a few times. The chain employs TRBV28 and TRBJ2-5; D is perhaps TRBD2 (6 bases). This CDR3 contains 16 residues. Germline V gene lookup returns CDR1 MDHEN and CDR2 SYDVKM. Trimming removed 0 bases at V and 0 bases at J, with 11 bases between. CDR3 residues: CASSLWGRRNQETQYF. As DNA, the CDR3 is TGTGCCAGCAGTTTATGGGGGAGGCGGAACCAAGAGACCCAGTACTTC.

The CDR3 DNA reads TGTGCCAGCAGCTCGAGGGTAGCGGGCCACACCGGGGAGCTGTTTTTT. Its protein is CASSSRVAGHTGELFF. The chain employs TRBV7-9 and TRBJ2-2, with TRBD2 matching over 7 bases. The CDR3 contains 16 residues. The germline V gene encodes CDR1 SEHNR and CDR2 FQNEAQ (reference sequence). With V trimmed by 4 bases and J by 3 bases, 8 bases remained unmatched.

Remarks on this clonotype: A junction end diverges from the germline sequence, so it may reflect a read error. The genes are TRBV30 and TRBJ2-7, with D possibly being TRBD1 (6 bases). The CDR3 consists of 13 residues. From germline, CDR1 is GTSNPN and CDR2 SVGIG (reference sequence). As DNA, the CDR3 is TGTGCCCGGAGTGTCGGGGACACATACGAGCAGTACTTC. Residues: CARSVGDTYEQYF. The variable domain in full, with the rest retrieved from reference TRBV30 and TRBJ2-7, is SQTIHQWPATLVQPVGSPLSLECTVEGTSNPNLYWYRQAAGRGLQLLFYSVGIGQISSEVPQNLSASRPQDRQFILSSKKLLLSDSGFYLCARSVGDTYEQYFGPGTRLTVT.

This clonotype was seen repeatedly, ten times or more. The chain is built from TRBV28 and TRBJ1-6; 9 nucleotides match TRBD1. J was trimmed by 8 bases and V by 6 bases; bases with no gene match: 11. The CDR3 is 16 amino acids. Germline V gene lookup returns CDR1 MDHEN and CDR2 SYDVKM. CDR3 bases: TGTGCCAGCAGCCCACTAGGTACAGGGGGCTATTCACCCCTCCACTTT. Amino acids: CASSPLGTGGYSPLHF.